One sample yielded the 12 T cell receptor beta chains listed below, sequenced in a study of T cell responses to AZD1222 COVID-19 vaccine. Libraries were prepared by immunoSEQ multiplex PCR; TCRdb keeps only in-frame clonotypes and omits some of them. The table records about 120,000 clones, more than 85% of them present only once. Here the sequenced sample was peripheral blood, taken on day 0 of AZD1222 vaccination. These receptors were collected from an adult in good health.

In this sample, this clone turned up once. V and J are TRBV7-9 and TRBJ2-1; D remains unclear. V was shortened by 2 bases and J by 0 bases, with 8 bases between the two germline ends. Germline V gene data show CDR1 as SEHNR and CDR2 as FQNEAQ (reference sequence). The CDR3 is 15 residues long. CDR3 sequence: CASSLIGYSYNEQFF. The CDR3 nucleotides are TGTGCCAGCAGCTTAATCGGGTACTCCTACAATGAGCAGTTCTTC.

The genes are TRBV6-1 and TRBJ1-3, with D hard to call. The length of the CDR3 is 15 residues. Trimming pared 0 bases from V and 0 bases from J, leaving 6 bases between. CDR1 MNHNS and CDR2 SASEGT come from the germline V gene. The CDR3 DNA reads TGTGCCAGCAGTGAAGCGTACCTCTCTGGAAACACCATATATTTT. This codes for CASSEAYLSGNTIYF.

The chain joins TRBV6-5 to TRBJ1-2; D is perhaps TRBD1 (6 bases). The CDR3 totals 15 residues. With 5 bases removed from V and 1 base from J, the gap between germline ends came to 14 bases. Germline loops: CDR1 MNHEY, CDR2 SVGAGI. CDR3 bases: TGTGCCAGCAGTCCGAGGGGGTCTAATAACTATGGCTACACCTTC. Protein sequence: CASSPRGSNNYGYTF.

The chain has TRBV28 and TRBJ1-2; possibly TRBD1 for D (5 bases). The V gene's germline CDR1 is MDHEN and CDR2 SYDVKM. V gave up 7 bases and J gave up 8 bases, with 14 bases separating them. The CDR3 length is 12 residues. CDR3 coding DNA: TGTGCCAGCAAGGCAGGGAGATGGGGCTACACCTTC. This gives the protein CASKAGRWGYTF.

This chain uses TRBV9 with TRBJ2-7, with 9 positions matching TRBD1. V dropped 3 bases and J dropped 2; count of bases not matched to a gene: 12. From germline, CDR1 is SGDLS and CDR2 YYNGEE. The CDR3 is 17 residues long. The CDR3 nucleotides read TGTGCCAGCAGCGCCTCCGGACAGGGGCGCAAAACCTACGAGCAGTACTTC. It yields the protein CASSASGQGRKTYEQYF.

The J gene is TRBJ1-1, the V gene TRBV7-2; the D is unclear. Per germline, CDR1 SGHTA and CDR2 FQGNSA. There are 14 residues in the CDR3. V shed 1 base and J shed 11 bases, with 17 bases lying between them. This chain's CDR3 is CASSLVSGEHRAFF. The CDR3 nucleotides are TGTGCCAGCAGCTTAGTTTCCGGGGAACATCGGGCTTTCTTT.

The chain links TRBV19 to TRBJ1-5; 7 bases agree with TRBD1. The CDR3 is made up of 15 amino acids. J gave up 6 bases and V 1 base, and 6 bases lay outside the gene matches. Germline V gives CDR1 LNHDA, CDR2 SQIVND (reference sequence). The CDR3, as DNA: TGTGCCAGTAGTATAGGGTCCAGGGGGGCTCAGCCCCAGCATTTT. It specifies CASSIGSRGAQPQHF.

The chain couples TRBV7-9 to TRBJ1-4, with D unclear. There are 12 residues in the CDR3. Deletions cut 5 bases from V and 3 bases from J, with 4 bases between. Germline CDR1 reads SEHNR; CDR2 reads FQNEAQ (reference sequence). CDR3 in amino acids: CASSPSNEKLFF. The CDR3 DNA is TGTGCCAGCAGCCCTTCTAATGAAAAACTGTTTTTT.

The chain carries TRBV19 and TRBJ1-3; D gene ambiguous. Germline lookup yields CDR1 LNHDA and CDR2 SQIVND (reference sequence). V lost 3 bases to trimming and J lost 0 bases, with 18 bases between them. The CDR3 contains 18 residues. This chain's CDR3 is CASSIGDVGYVSGNTIYF. In DNA, the CDR3 is TGTGCCAGTAGTATCGGGGATGTTGGCTACGTCTCTGGAAACACCATATATTTT. The whole variable domain, remainder taken from reference TRBV19 and TRBJ1-3, is DGGITQSPKYLFRKEGQNVTLSCEQNLNHDAMYWYRQDPGQGLRLIYYSQIVNDFQKGDIAEGYSVSREKKESFPLTVTSAQKNPTAFYLCASSIGDVGYVSGNTIYFGEGSWLTVV.

This clone was detected only once. The gene calls are TRBV24-1 and TRBJ1-2, with 9 bases fitting TRBD1. Unmatched junction bases numbered 7, after V lost 4 bases and J lost 2 bases. Germline V CDR1 and CDR2: KGHDR, SFDVKD. The CDR3 totals 16 residues. CDR3 sequence reads: CATSDPRDRANYGYTF. Here the CDR3 DNA reads TGTGCCACCAGTGACCCCCGGGACAGGGCGAACTATGGCTACACCTTC.

This chain links TRBV7-2 with TRBJ2-1; D might be TRBD2 (5 bases). Germline CDR1 SGHTA, CDR2 FQGNSA. V was trimmed by 4 bases and J by 2 bases, leaving 12 bases between them. The CDR3 is made up of 15 amino acids. CDR3 nucleotide sequence: TGTGCCAGCAGCTCGATAGCGAGCCCCTACAATGAGCAGTTCTTC. This translates into CASSSIASPYNEQFF.

This clone was found once. V gene TRBV7-2 combines with J gene TRBJ1-2; maybe TRBD1 (6 bases). Trimming shortened V by 6 bases and J by 4 bases, and 15 bases separated the two germline ends. Germline lookup yields CDR1 SGHTA and CDR2 FQGNSA. CDR3 size: 14 residues. CDR3 sequence: CASSTIQGPYGYTF. In nucleotides, the CDR3 is TGTGCCAGCAGTACGATACAGGGCCCCTATGGCTACACCTTC.